This T cell receptor beta chain was documented in a study of cytomegalovirus exposure and HLA in healthy donors. Findings and caveats of the study: In an earlier analysis, most TCR beta V segments were productive about 87% or about 30% of the time. A later analysis linked a missense variant in DCLRE1C to the trimming of TCR beta V and J genes. An analysis was carried out at a later point. It showed that HLA-associated TCR beta chains were more clonally expanded than equally common non-associated chains.

This CDR3 comprises 20 residues. PCR was performed using 60 Vbeta and 13 Jbeta primers. The assay was immunoSEQ multiplex PCR, and TCRdb's table has in-frame clones only and misses some. Of over 150,000 clones listed, roughly 80% are singletons. At sampling all donors were nominally healthy, likely with unrecorded immune exposures. Turning to this clone: Its antigen is undetermined.

The sequenced sample consisted of PBMCs. The V call is TRBV21-1, the J call TRBJ2-4; the DNA was not used to check the table's D call, TRBD2. TRBV21-1 is a pseudogene segment. This receptor was identified in a man aged 30 to 45 in good health and CMV-seronegative. The CDR3 sequence: CASSKVPRRGEVLAKNIQYF. The CDR3 DNA is TGTGCCAGCAGCAAAGTACCGCGGAGAGGGGAGGTTCTAGCCAAAAACATTCAGTACTTC.